The T cell receptor beta chain under discussion was sequenced for a study of cytomegalovirus exposure and HLA in healthy donors. PCR involved 60 Vbeta and 13 Jbeta primers. Assay used: immunoSEQ multiplex PCR; TCRdb lists only in-frame clones, some missing. The specimen's table records around 30,000 clones. The CDR3 runs 15 residues. V dropped 4 bases and J dropped 3; count of bases not matched to a gene: 7. Per germline, CDR1 KGHSH and CDR2 LQKENI. V gene TRBV18 combines with J gene TRBJ1-1; 8 bases map to TRBD1. This clonotype was obtained from a man in his thirties or forties in good health and CMV-seronegative. Material: PBMCs. This chain's CDR3 is CASSRGQVVDTEAFF. CDR3 sequence (DNA): TGTGCCAGCTCACGGGGACAGGTTGTGGACACTGAAGCTTTCTTT. The variable domain in full, with the rest retrieved from reference TRBV18 and TRBJ1-1, is NAGVMQNPRHLVRRRGQEARLRCSPMKGHSHVYWYRQLPEEGLKFMVYLQKENIIDESGMPKERFSAEFPKEGPSILRIQQVVRGDSAAYFCASSRGQVVDTEAFFGQGTRLTVV.